This is a list of T cell receptor beta chains from one sample in a study of beta chain features in type 1 diabetes. Generated by immunoSEQ multiplex PCR, the TCRdb table keeps only in-frame clones and is missing some. Of 150,000 to 190,000 clones in the sample, about 9.3% were seen once. The sequenced material came from central memory CD4+ T cells from blood. These receptor sequences come from a man aged 25-40 years with type 1 diabetes. Both conserved end residues are part of each CDR3. The D gene is left open where the match is weak. For some rows the clone size is stated as once, few or many, or as a class when expanded; others skip it.

d_call	v_call	cdr3_length	j_call	clone_size	cdr3_aa	cdr3_nt
TRBD2	TRBV10-3	14	TRBJ2-7	.	CAISDSTSGYEQYF	TGTGCCATCAGTGATAGCACTAGCGGCTACGAGCAGTACTTC
.	TRBV7-2	11	TRBJ2-5	.	CASSLNQAQYF	TGTGCCAGCAGCTTAAATCAGGCCCAGTACTTC
TRBD1	TRBV4-2	13	TRBJ1-1	.	CASSHRGQTEAFF	TGTGCCAGCAGCCACAGGGGGCAGACTGAAGCTTTCTTT
.	TRBV7-2	15	TRBJ2-2	few	CASSFGGSNTGELFF	TGTGCCAGCAGCTTTGGGGGCTCGAACACCGGGGAGCTGTTTTTT
.	TRBV6-6	11	TRBJ1-4	.	CASTTREKLFF	TGTGCCTCGACAACTCGTGAAAAACTGTTTTTT
TRBD1	TRBV7-9	16	TRBJ1-2	.	CASSLGGTGAFYGYTF	TGTGCCAGCAGCTTAGGGGGGACAGGAGCCTTCTATGGCTACACCTTC
TRBD2	TRBV5-4	16	TRBJ2-3	.	CASRASGTSVTDTQYF	TGTGCCAGCAGAGCCTCCGGGACTAGCGTCACAGATACGCAGTATTTT
TRBD1	TRBV2	16	TRBJ1-3	few	CASTRDRTNSGNTIYF	TGTGCCAGCACCCGGGACAGGACAAACTCTGGAAACACCATATATTTT
.	TRBV7-9	13	TRBJ1-1	.	CASSLQGYTEAFF	TGTGCCAGCAGCTTGCAGGGGTACACTGAAGCTTTCTTT
TRBD2	TRBV19	14	TRBJ2-2	few	CARSGRAVPGELFF	TGTGCCAGAAGCGGGAGGGCCGTTCCCGGGGAGCTGTTTTTT
TRBD2	TRBV7-2	16	TRBJ2-1	.	CASSLSPAGGYNEQFF	TGTGCCAGCAGCTTAAGTCCAGCGGGAGGCTACAATGAGCAGTTCTTC
TRBD2	TRBV5-1	15	TRBJ2-5	.	CASSLVGTSVETQYF	TGCGCCAGCAGCTTGGTAGGGACTAGCGTCGAGACCCAGTACTTC
.	TRBV29-1	13	TRBJ2-7	.	CSAESHYGNEQYF	TGCAGCGCAGAATCCCACTACGGGAACGAGCAGTACTTC
TRBD2	TRBV7-3	15	TRBJ2-2	few	CASSRGLARTGELFF	TGTGCCAGCAGCCGGGGACTAGCGCGTACCGGGGAGCTGTTTTTT
TRBD1	TRBV18	14	TRBJ2-3	.	CASSQTGVPDTQYF	TGTGCCAGCTCCCAAACAGGGGTCCCAGATACGCAGTATTTT
.	TRBV4-1	16	TRBJ1-5	.	CASSRESDRELKPQHF	TGCGCCAGCAGCCGAGAAAGCGACCGGGAGTTAAAACCCCAGCATTTT
TRBD1	TRBV18	15	TRBJ2-7	.	CASSPPGTGFYEQYF	TGTGCCAGCTCGCCCCCCGGGACAGGGTTCTACGAGCAGTACTTC
.	TRBV2	12	TRBJ2-7	few	CASKTNNYEQYF	TGTGCCAGCAAGACTAATAACTACGAGCAGTACTTC
TRBD2	TRBV15	16	TRBJ2-1	few	CATSRGGGSLYNEQFF	TGTGCCACCAGCAGAGGAGGCGGGAGCCTGTACAATGAGCAGTTCTTC
.	TRBV30	15	TRBJ2-2	few	CAWISAPGNTGELFF	TGTGCCTGGATTAGCGCCCCGGGAAACACCGGGGAGCTGTTTTTT
TRBD2	TRBV5-4	14	TRBJ2-1	many	CASRTGGMGNEQFF	TGTGCCAGCAGGACGGGAGGGATGGGGAATGAGCAGTTCTTC
TRBD1	TRBV6-4	15	TRBJ2-5	few	CASNKGATDQETQYF	TGTGCCAGCAATAAGGGGGCGACCGACCAAGAGACCCAGTACTTC
TRBD2	TRBV5-4	16	TRBJ2-2	.	CASSEGGRAASGELFF	TGTGCCAGCAGCGAGGGCGGGAGGGCCGCCTCAGGGGAGCTGTTTTTT
.	TRBV2	13	TRBJ2-7	few	CASSAQGGYEQYF	TGTGCCAGCAGTGCCCAGGGGGGCTACGAGCAGTACTTC
.	TRBV5-6	13	TRBJ1-1	.	CASSRRANTEAFF	TGTGCCAGCAGCCGCAGGGCGAACACTGAAGCTTTCTTT
TRBD2	TRBV9	16	TRBJ2-1	few	CASSLNSGSSYNEQFF	TGTGCCAGCAGCCTCAATAGCGGGAGCTCCTACAATGAGCAGTTCTTC
.	TRBV5-1	15	TRBJ2-1	.	CASSLELGRYNEQFF	TGCGCCAGCAGCTTGGAGCTCGGTCGCTACAATGAGCAGTTCTTC
TRBD1	TRBV5-4	14	TRBJ1-5	.	CASSIQGASQPQHF	TGTGCCAGCAGCATACAGGGGGCCAGTCAGCCCCAGCATTTT
TRBD2	TRBV10-3	15	TRBJ2-3	.	CAIGNGRASGDTQYF	TGTGCCATCGGTAACGGGAGGGCTTCCGGAGATACGCAGTATTTT
.	TRBV7-2	11	TRBJ2-1	few	CASSLVRDTFF	TGTGCCAGCAGCTTAGTCCGGGATACTTTCTTC
.	TRBV28	16	TRBJ2-7	.	CASSLPGNGGNYEQYF	TGTGCCAGCAGTTTACCAGGGAATGGGGGGAACTACGAGCAGTACTTC
.	TRBV6-5	12	TRBJ2-1	few	CASSSTHNEQFF	TGTGCCAGCAGTTCGACTCACAATGAGCAGTTCTTC
.	TRBV6-1	13	TRBJ2-4	.	CASSEQGRDIQYF	TGTGCCAGCAGTGAACAGGGTAGGGACATTCAGTACTTC
TRBD2	TRBV9	16	TRBJ2-3	few	CASSVGLAGRTDTQYF	TGTGCCAGCAGCGTAGGACTAGCGGGACGCACAGATACGCAGTATTTT
TRBD1	TRBV7-3	13	TRBJ1-1	.	CASSPQPGQQAFF	TGTGCCAGCAGCCCCCAGCCGGGACAGCAAGCTTTCTTT
.	TRBV9	16	TRBJ2-2	.	CASSVFSGPNTGELFF	TGTGCCAGCAGCGTATTTAGCGGCCCGAACACCGGGGAGCTGTTTTTT
.	TRBV9	15	TRBJ2-4	.	CASNTGDTGKNIQYF	TGTGCCAGCAACACCGGGGACACAGGCAAAAACATTCAGTACTTC
.	TRBV4-2	14	TRBJ1-1	.	CASSLGGFVHEAFF	TGTGCCAGCAGCTTGGGGGGATTTGTCCATGAAGCTTTCTTT
.	TRBV6-6	12	TRBJ2-5	few	CASKSSQESQYF	TGTGCCAGCAAAAGCTCCCAAGAGAGCCAGTACTTC
.	TRBV6-6	12	TRBJ1-5	few	CASRRQNQPQHF	TGTGCCAGCAGGAGACAAAATCAGCCCCAGCATTTT
.	TRBV10-3	15	TRBJ2-1	.	CAISEILASYNEQFF	TGTGCCATCAGTGAGATCCTAGCGAGCTACAATGAGCAGTTCTTC
.	TRBV28	12	TRBJ1-2	few	CVIEEGARGYTF	TGTGTCATAGAGGAGGGAGCGAGGGGCTACACCTTC
TRBD1	TRBV7-9	14	TRBJ2-7	.	CAPRWGQGFHEQYF	TGTGCCCCCAGATGGGGACAGGGTTTCCACGAGCAGTACTTC
TRBD1	TRBV11-2	17	TRBJ1-2	few	CASSSMDRGGLDYGYTF	TGTGCCAGCAGCTCGATGGACAGGGGTGGTCTAGACTATGGCTACACCTTC